A single sample gave rise to the 2 T cell receptor beta chains below, sequenced in a study of human T cells and chemical hapten exposure. Time point of the sample: pre-sensitization, week 0. Sample treatment: therapeutic diphenylcyclopropenone sensitization with weekly scalp DPC. TCRdb reprocessed the RACE reads via MiXCR and lists one record per CDR3 protein. This sample has about 290,000 distinct CDR3 sequences; roughly 7.4% occur once, and the top ten carry less than 1.5%. This specimen was whole blood, taken in connection with sensitization to the hapten diphenylcyclopropenone (DPC). These receptors originate from a man younger than 35 with alopecia areata. Some clones in this sample may be carry-over from other donors' samples.

This clonotype was recorded many times. V usage is TRBV4-1 and J usage is TRBJ2-2; D could derive from TRBD1 or TRBD2 (5 bases each). The V gene lost 1 base and the J gene lost 10 bases, with 19 bases spanning the gap. The CDR3 sequence is 16 residues long. CDR1 is MGHRA, CDR2 YSYEKL, per germline. Here the CDR3 reads CASSQGRPGGHPELFF. The CDR3 DNA sequence: TGCGCCAGCAGCCAAGGGAGACCCGGAGGACACCCGGAGCTGTTTTTT.

This clonotype was seen repeatedly, ten times or more. The chain recombines TRBV6-4 with TRBJ1-5; unclear D gene. This CDR3 comprises 13 residues. Per germline, CDR1 MRHNA and CDR2 SNTAGT. V lost 3 bases and J 1 base, leaving 4 bases between the germline ends. The CDR3 loop reads CASSEGSNQPQHF. As DNA, the CDR3 is TGTGCCAGCAGTGAAGGGAGCAATCAGCCCCAGCATTTT.